The entry that follows covers one TCR beta chain sequence. PCR amplification relied on 60 Vbeta primers (plus 13 Jbeta primers). Measured with immunoSEQ multiplex PCR; TCRdb has only the in-frame clones, and not every one. The data show under 100,000 clones, with under 90% seen just once and under 5.5% held by the top ten. The data were taken from a study of cytomegalovirus exposure and HLA in healthy donors. The V gene end was trimmed by 3 bases and the J gene end by 5 bases; junction bases not matched to a gene: 3. Germline V CDR1 and CDR2: LNHDA, SQIVND (reference sequence). This CDR3 is 15 amino acids long.

This clonotype was obtained from a woman aged 70-85 years in good health and CMV-seropositive. What was sequenced was PBMCs. V is TRBV19 and J is TRBJ2-1; 11 nucleotides line up with TRBD2. The DNA of the CDR3 is TGTGCCAGTAGTATGACTAGCGGGACTCACAATGAGCAGTTCTTC. It encodes CASSMTSGTHNEQFF.